The entry that follows covers one T cell receptor (beta chain) sequence. Its target is not known. With 60 Vbeta and 13 Jbeta primers, the PCR was carried out. TCRdb's table, derived via immunoSEQ multiplex PCR, lists solely in-frame clones and lacks some. The sample consists of over 150,000 clones, roughly 78% of them appearing once. The entry originates in a study of cytomegalovirus exposure and HLA in healthy donors. Study results and limitations: As a later analysis showed, a missense DCLRE1C variant was linked to trimming of TCR beta V- and J-genes.

V lost 6 bases and J lost 6; bases outside the gene matches: 5. CDR1 and CDR2 from the germline V gene are SGHVS and FQNEAQ. This CDR3 is 13 amino acids long. The V call is TRBV7-8, the J call TRBJ2-1; TRBD2 matches at 7 bases. The receptor comes from a man aged 35 to 55 in good health and CMV-seronegative. The material sequenced was PBMCs. The CDR3 reads CASSLGLGNEQFF. The CDR3 region has the DNA TGTGCCAGCAGTCTAGGACTAGGCAATGAGCAGTTCTTC.